The 9 T cell receptor beta chains below were found in one sample sequenced in a study of blood T cell repertoires in COVID-19. Repertoires were generated with immunoSEQ multiplex PCR, while TCRdb's copy carries only in-frame clones and drops some. The table records 200,000 to 250,000 clones, roughly 80% of them present only once. Sequenced input: peripheral blood. The receptor set was obtained from a woman aged 80 or over with COVID-19, enrolled during active disease.

The V call is TRBV5-4, the J call TRBJ1-5; the D is unclear. V lost 4 bases and J lost 5, with 13 bases in between. CDR1 is SGHNT, CDR2 YYREEE, per germline (reference sequence). The CDR3 contains 14 residues. The CDR3 spells CASSPGGTDQPQHF. The CDR3 coding sequence is TGTGCCAGCAGCCCCGGCGGAACCGATCAGCCCCAGCATTTT.

The chain links TRBV5-5 to TRBJ2-2, with 9 bases lining up with TRBD1. The CDR3 has 16 amino acids. CDR1 and CDR2 from the germline V gene are SGHKS and YYEKEE (reference sequence). Unmatched junction bases numbered 5, after V lost 0 bases and J lost 5 bases. CDR3 residues: CASSLEYDRGTGELFF. DNA for the CDR3: TGTGCCAGCAGCTTGGAATACGACAGGGGGACCGGGGAGCTGTTTTTT.

In this sample, this clone turned up once. The chain links TRBV24-1 to TRBJ2-1, with 10 bases fitting TRBD2. CDR3 length equals 17 residues. From germline, CDR1 is KGHDR and CDR2 SFDVKD. With V trimmed by 3 bases and J by 4 bases, 8 bases remained unmatched. The CDR3 sequence: CATSDATGTSDYNEQFF. For the CDR3, the DNA is TGTGCCACCAGTGATGCAACCGGGACTAGCGATTACAATGAGCAGTTCTTC.

The chain is built from TRBV6-6 and TRBJ1-2, with D uncertain. CDR1 is MNHNY and CDR2 is SVGAGI in the germline V gene (reference sequence). V dropped 8 bases and J dropped 6 bases, with 19 bases sitting between them. The CDR3 has 14 amino acids. In DNA, the CDR3 is TGTGCCAGCCTACCCAGGAGGGAAGCAGATGGCTACACCTTC. Its translation: CASLPRREADGYTF.

The rearrangement joins TRBV29-1 to TRBJ2-3, with 7 positions matching TRBD2. The CDR3 is 13 residues long. Germline CDR1 reads SQVTM; CDR2 reads ANQGSEA. Losses at the gene ends were 5 bases for V and 4 bases for J; bases not matched to a gene: 6. The CDR3 reads CSVSVGRADTQYF. CDR3 coding DNA: TGCAGCGTTTCTGTGGGGAGGGCAGATACGCAGTATTTT.

The J gene is TRBJ1-1, the V gene TRBV7-3, with D unresolved. V dropped 5 bases and J dropped 3 bases, with 10 bases sitting between them. Germline V gene lookup returns CDR1 SGHTA and CDR2 FQGTGA. This CDR3 comprises 13 residues. The CDR3 DNA reads TGTGCCAGCAGCCCAGGCCAGCACACTGAAGCTTTCTTT. Translating gives CASSPGQHTEAFF.

The rearrangement links TRBV29-1 to TRBJ1-2, with a weak D call TRBD1 (6 bases). The CDR3 is 13 amino acids. Trimming took off 4 bases at V and 4 bases at J, with 13 bases between the two ends. Germline V gives CDR1 SQVTM, CDR2 ANQGSEA. Here the CDR3 DNA reads TGCAGCGTTGTGCGGGGGGCGGGCTATGGCTACACCTTC. Protein sequence: CSVVRGAGYGYTF.

The V and J genes are TRBV6-6 and TRBJ1-5, with 7 bases lining up with TRBD1. Germline-derived CDR1 and CDR2 are MNHNY and SVGAGI (reference sequence). The V gene end was trimmed by 3 bases and the J gene end by 3 bases; junction bases not matched to a gene: 5. The CDR3 extends over 15 amino acids. The CDR3 region is CASSYQGVSNQPQHF. As DNA, the CDR3 is TGTGCCAGCAGTTATCAGGGGGTATCCAATCAGCCCCAGCATTTT.

The rearrangement links TRBV6-5 to TRBJ1-1; 9 bases line up with TRBD1. V lost 5 bases to trimming and J lost 10 bases; unmatched junction nucleotides: 8. Per the germline V gene, CDR1 is MNHEY and CDR2 is SVGAGI. CDR3 length equals 13 residues. DNA for the CDR3: TGTGCCAGCAGTCGGACAGGGGAAAACGGAGCTTTCTTT. Amino acid sequence: CASSRTGENGAFF.